This T cell receptor (beta chain) was captured by sequencing in a study of blood T cell repertoires in COVID-19 (dated by TCRdb to 2019 to 2021). Background for the entire study: Collaborator samples came from the United States, Italy and Spain and covered acute and convalescent phases of COVID-19. The prospective study material was composed of cDNA or gDNA derived from T cells, B-cell-depleted T cells, or PBMCs. Deeply sampled blood TCRbeta repertoires from subjects exposed to, actively infected with, or recovered from COVID-19 were included in the dataset. The repertoires were released in a freely available public database intended as a resource for research on the immune response to SARS-CoV-2. The samples were drawn from the first 160 participants of the ongoing ImmuneRACE study and from over 950 subjects provided by 6 global collaborators. The sample metadata nearly always contained a de-identified subject ID, COVID-19 status, age in years and sex. Where available, HLA class I and class II types were taken from metadata supplied by the sample provider and were not determined by assay-based typing. General conclusions and limits of the study: How much clinical and demographic metadata was included differed by source and by participant, and the metadata was provided uncurated.

As regards this clone: This clone's antigen is unknown. At one end, the junction sequence differs from germline, possibly due to a read error.

Each collaborating institution followed its own protocols to collect whole blood in K2EDTA tubes. For TCRbeta analysis, collaborators shipped samples in one of three forms: frozen whole blood, isolated PBMCs, or DNA extracted from either of those sample types. CDR1 and CDR2, looked up from the germline V gene, are KGHSH and LQKENI. Spanning cysteine to phenylalanine, the CDR3 consists of 15 amino acids. Of all the DNA, just the CDR3 is kept, 45 bases in frame from base 1. TCRbeta CDR3 regions were amplified from genomic DNA by means of the immunoSEQ Assay, a bias-controlled multiplex PCR. The authors' analysis ran thus. Within the assay, amplification of reference gene primers was used to estimate how many nucleated cells each sample contained. To quantify the absolute abundance of each unique TCRbeta CDR3 rearrangement, sequence reads were collapsed and filtered. For each sample, productive Simpson clonality was calculated as the square root of Simpson's diversity index across productive rearrangements. Entries here come from immuneACCESS through TCRdb and include only in-frame sequences with V and J called. Some clones fail to appear in such tables; in the studies checked, an unresolved V gene covers under half of the shortfall, and the cause of the remainder is unknown. The V and J calls and clone size come from that table; D and trimming were worked out from the DNA. The sample table records 40,000 to 55,000 clones; around nine tenths of these occur just once. The top ten constitute about a tenth of the sample.

The sequence was obtained from a man aged 50-59 years with active COVID-19. The chain employs TRBV18 and TRBJ1-5, with 12 junctional bases fitting TRBD1. Sequenced input: peripheral blood. The encoded CDR3 is CASSPGTGGNKPQHF. The DNA sequence is TGTGCCAGCTCACCTGGGACAGGGGGCAATAAGCCCCAGCATTTT.